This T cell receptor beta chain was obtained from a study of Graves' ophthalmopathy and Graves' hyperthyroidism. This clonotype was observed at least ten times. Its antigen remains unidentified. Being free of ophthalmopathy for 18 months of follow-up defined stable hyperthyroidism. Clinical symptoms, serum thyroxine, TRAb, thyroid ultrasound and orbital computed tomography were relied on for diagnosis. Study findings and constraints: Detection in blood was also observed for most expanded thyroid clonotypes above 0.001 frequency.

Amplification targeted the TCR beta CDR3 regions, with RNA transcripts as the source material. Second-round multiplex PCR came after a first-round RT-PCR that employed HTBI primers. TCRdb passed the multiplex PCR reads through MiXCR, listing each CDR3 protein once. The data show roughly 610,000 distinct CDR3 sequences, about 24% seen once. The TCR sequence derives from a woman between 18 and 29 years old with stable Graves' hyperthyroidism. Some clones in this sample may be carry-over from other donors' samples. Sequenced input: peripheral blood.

The CDR3 bases are TGCGCCAGCAGCGAGTCAGGGGATTGGAATGGCTACACCTTC. As protein: CASSESGDWNGYTF. This chain uses TRBV5-1 with TRBJ1-2, with D tentatively TRBD1 (6 bases). Per the germline V gene, CDR1 is SGHRS and CDR2 is YFSETQ. V lost 4 bases and J 6 bases, leaving 16 bases between the germline ends. The CDR3 spans 14 residues. The full variable domain, its missing parts supplied by reference TRBV5-1 and TRBJ1-2, is KAGVTQTPRYLIKTRGQQVTLSCSPISGHRSVSWYQQTPGQGLQFLFEYFSETQRNKGNFPGRFSGRQFSNSRSEMNVSTLELGDSALYLCASSESGDWNGYTFGSGTRLTVV.